This T cell receptor beta chain originates from a study of siplizumab effects on memory and regulatory T cells (dated by TCRdb to the late 2010s). Regarding the complete study: The study looked at the effect of siplizumab, an anti-CD2 antibody, on alloreactive T-cell subsets in allogeneic mixed lymphocyte reactions made from human PBMCs. What the work shows at the level of the full study, not this receptor alone: No functional confirmation was obtained for the suppressive function of proliferating Tregs from siplizumab cultures. The cumulative frequency of alloreactive sequences traceable to unstimulated CD4+ memory T cells was significantly reduced by siplizumab. Because sequences below about 10^-5 frequency were poorly captured, only a minor fraction of alloreactive clones could be mapped to unstimulated subsets. Among mappable alloreactive CD4+ clones, an average Treg-derived fraction of about 70% was observed with siplizumab, compared with approximately 26% in control reactions. A naive or memory phenotype could not be assigned to roughly 75-97% of proliferating CD4+ or CD8+ clones. Unstimulated naive T cells appeared to be more diverse than memory T cells, and naive cells seemed to make a substantial contribution to the alloresponse.

About this clone: This clone's antigen is unknown. Base qualities are missing; no much larger clone stands one base away.

From the cysteine up to the phenylalanine, the CDR3 has a length of 15 residues. Only the CDR3 DNA is retained, 45 bases long and in frame from the first base. CDR1 and CDR2 are read off the germline V gene (reference sequence) as MNHEY and SMNVEV. Unmatched junction bases come to 3, with V trimmed by 2 bases and J by 5 bases. Receptor amplification or capture employed the immunoSEQ multiplex PCR assay. Each sample had 85,000 to 100,000 TCR templates assayed by the deep sequencing platform. Genomic DNA extracted from sorted T cells was used for TCRbeta CDR3 sequencing. In the source study's methods: Clonal analysis of TCRbeta CDR3 data was done in the R programming language. Alloreactive CD4+ and CD8+ clones were identified by comparing unstimulated samples to CFSE-low samples taken after the reaction. Regulatory or non-regulatory origin of alloreactive CD4+ clones was assigned by matching sequences to the sorted unstimulated Treg and non-Treg repertoires. Entries here come from immuneACCESS through TCRdb and include only in-frame sequences with V and J called. Some clones fail to appear in such tables; in the studies checked, an unresolved V gene covers under half of the shortfall, and the cause of the remainder is unknown. V and J calls and clone size follow that table, whereas D and trimming were derived from the DNA. This sample gives tens of thousands of clones in total; 90% to 95% of them show up just once. The ten largest clones represent around 6.5% of the sample.

Sorted unstimulated T cells and proliferating T cells recovered from mixed lymphocyte reactions underwent TCRbeta CDR3 sequencing. Fresh whole blood from about ten HLA-typed healthy donors served as the source for isolating PBMCs. The sequence links TRBV27 to TRBJ2-2, and TRBD2 matches 9 of the central bases. This TCR derives from a human donor in good health. The material sequenced was CD8+ T cells sorted from blood. The CDR3 loop reads CASSLLAGLTGELFF. In nucleotide form, the sequence is TGTGCCAGCAGTTTACTAGCGGGGCTTACCGGGGAGCTGTTTTTT.